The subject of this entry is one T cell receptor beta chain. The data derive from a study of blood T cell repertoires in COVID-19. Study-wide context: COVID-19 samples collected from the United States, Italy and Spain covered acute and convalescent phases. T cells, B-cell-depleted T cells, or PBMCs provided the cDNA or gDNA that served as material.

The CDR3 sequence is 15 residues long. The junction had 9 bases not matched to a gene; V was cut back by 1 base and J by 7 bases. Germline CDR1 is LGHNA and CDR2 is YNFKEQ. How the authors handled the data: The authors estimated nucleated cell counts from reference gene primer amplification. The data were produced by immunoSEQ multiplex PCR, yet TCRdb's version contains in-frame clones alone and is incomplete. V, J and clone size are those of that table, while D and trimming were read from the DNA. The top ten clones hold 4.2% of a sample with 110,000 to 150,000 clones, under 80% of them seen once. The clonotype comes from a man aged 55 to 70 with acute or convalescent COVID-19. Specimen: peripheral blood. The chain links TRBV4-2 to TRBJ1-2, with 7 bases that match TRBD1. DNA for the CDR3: TGTGCCAGCAGCCAAGGTGGGCAGGGGGTTCGTGGCTACACCTTC. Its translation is CASSQGGQGVRGYTF.